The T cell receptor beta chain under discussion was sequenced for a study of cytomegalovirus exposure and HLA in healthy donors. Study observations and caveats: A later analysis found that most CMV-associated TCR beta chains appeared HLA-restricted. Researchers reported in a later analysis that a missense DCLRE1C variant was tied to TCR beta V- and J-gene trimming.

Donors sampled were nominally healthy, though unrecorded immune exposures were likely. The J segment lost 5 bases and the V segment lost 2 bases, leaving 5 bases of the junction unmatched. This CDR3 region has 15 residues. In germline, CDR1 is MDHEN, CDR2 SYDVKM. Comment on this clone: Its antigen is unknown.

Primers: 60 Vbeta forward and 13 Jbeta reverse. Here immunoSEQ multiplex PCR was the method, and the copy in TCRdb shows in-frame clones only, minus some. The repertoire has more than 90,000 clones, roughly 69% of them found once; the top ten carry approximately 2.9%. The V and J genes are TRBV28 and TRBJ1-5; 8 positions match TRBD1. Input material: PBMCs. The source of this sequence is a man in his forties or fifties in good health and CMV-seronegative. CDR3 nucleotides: TGTGCCAGCAGTTTAGTTGGACAGGGCGATCAGCCCCAGCATTTT. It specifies CASSLVGQGDQPQHF.